The count of the clone carrying this T cell receptor beta chain is one. Its antigen is unknown. This entry is derived from a study of CD8+ T cells in alopecia areata. On the study more broadly: Oral tofacitinib, 5 to 10 mg twice daily, was given in an open-label trial.

Germline V gene data show CDR1 as LNHNV and CDR2 as YYDKDF (reference sequence). The CDR3 consists of 11 residues. The ends lost 8 bases at V and 3 bases at J; junction bases unmatched: 1. Study-wide results and caveats: Compared with mice, patients displayed less clear TCR sharing, possibly for HLA-related reasons.

Extraction of RNA preceded its reverse transcription into cDNA, which served as the sequencing template. Sequencing used immunoSEQ multiplex PCR; TCRdb keeps in-frame clones, though not all of them. The sample lists 85,000 to 95,000 clones, about 70% seen once, with 15% to 20% in the top ten. Treatment in this sample: oral pan-JAK inhibitor, 5-10 mg twice daily. It was from alopecia areata patients that lesional scalp punch biopsies and peripheral blood were collected. The chain uses TRBV15 and TRBJ2-7, with 7 bases fitting TRBD1. This material consisted of CD8+ T cells sorted from blood, taken around week 42, from a patient treated with tofacitinib. The sequence was obtained from a human donor with alopecia areata. The CDR3 loop is CATGDSYEQYF. CDR3 nucleotides: TGTGCCACCGGGGACAGCTACGAGCAGTACTTC. Using reference TRBV15 and TRBJ2-7 for the parts outside the CDR3, the full variable domain is DAMVIQNPRYQVTQFGKPVTLSCSQTLNHNVMYWYQQKSSQAPKLLFHYYDKDFNNEADTPDNFQSRRPNTSFCFLDIRSPGLGDTAMYLCATGDSYEQYFGPGTRLTVT.